This TCR beta chain was sequenced in a study of T-cell reconstitution after alpha-beta-depleted transplantation in children. This clonotype has more than one count but fewer than ten. The CDR3 length is 12 residues. The germline V and J ends were trimmed by 1 base and 9 bases, with 10 bases remaining between them. The germline V gene encodes CDR1 DFQATT and CDR2 SNEGSKA (reference sequence). A library of TCRbeta sequences, prepared with unique molecular identifiers, was generated. One entry per CDR3 protein, called by TCRdb with MiXCR from the PCR reads. The table has roughly 500,000 distinct CDR3 sequences, 32% seen once.

The clonotype comes from a human donor who donated a stem cell graft to a child with aplastic anemia. V is TRBV20-1 and J is TRBJ2-1; D not resolved. Material: PBMCs from the stem cell graft donor, obtained from the stem cell graft. CDR3 amino acids: CSARVSSTEQFF. The CDR3 bases are TGCAGTGCTAGAGTTAGCAGTACTGAGCAGTTCTTC.